Following are 2 T cell receptor beta chains from one sample sequenced in a study of hypomethylating agent response in myelodysplastic syndrome (TCRdb year 2021). The protocol used for the library was the immunoSEQ multiplex PCR assay. In its TCRdb copy, this immuneACCESS table keeps in-frame sequences only and misses some clones. Where compared with another copy, unresolved V genes explain less than half of these, and the others have no known cause. The sample contains about 4,500 clones, over 70% of them found a single time. Together, the top ten hold under 10% of the sample. The input for sequencing was bone marrow, taken before or after starting hypomethylating agent treatment for myelodysplastic syndrome (not recorded which). Receptor source: a human donor with myelodysplastic syndrome.

The chain couples TRBV6-1 to TRBJ2-7, with D possibly matching TRBD1 (5 bases). Germline CDR1 is MNHNS and CDR2 is SASEGT. With 10 bases removed from V and 3 bases from J, the gap between germline ends came to 16 bases. The CDR3 length is 13 residues. CDR3 sequence: CATTPTTDYEQYF. CDR3 nucleotides: TGTGCCACAACTCCGACGACAGACTACGAGCAGTACTTC.

The V call is TRBV6-4, the J call TRBJ1-1, with 8 bases fitting TRBD1. CDR3 length: 15 amino acids. Germline CDR1 is MRHNA and CDR2 is SNTAGT. V shed 0 bases, J shed 3 bases, and the junction held 3 bases outside the gene matches. The CDR3 region has the DNA TGTGCCAGCAGTGACTCGGCGGGACAGGACACTGAAGCTTTCTTT. Protein sequence: CASSDSAGQDTEAFF.